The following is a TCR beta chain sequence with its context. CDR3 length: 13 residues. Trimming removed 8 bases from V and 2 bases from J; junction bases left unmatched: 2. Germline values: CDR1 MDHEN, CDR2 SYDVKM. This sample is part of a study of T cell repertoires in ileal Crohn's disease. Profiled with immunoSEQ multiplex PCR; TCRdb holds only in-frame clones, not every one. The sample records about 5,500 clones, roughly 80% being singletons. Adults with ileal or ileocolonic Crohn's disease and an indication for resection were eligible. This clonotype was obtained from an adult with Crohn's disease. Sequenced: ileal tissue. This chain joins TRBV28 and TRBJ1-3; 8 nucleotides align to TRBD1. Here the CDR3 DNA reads TGTGCCAGCCAGACAGGGGCTGGAAACACCATATATTTT. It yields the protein CASQTGAGNTIYF.